This T cell receptor beta chain was sequenced during a study of molecular identifiers for immune sequencing clone quantification. As for the study in general: In replicates, the authors split RNA from approximately 20,000 or 100,000 naive CD8 cells five ways and sequenced four.

Remarks on this clonotype: Given a much more abundant clone one base away, this may be a read error.

MiXCR was run by TCRdb on the PCR reads, yielding one entry per CDR3 protein. The repertoire holds about 320,000 distinct CDR3 sequences, with about a fifth as singletons. Sorted inputs of about 17,000 to 1,100,000 cells, with 10%, 30% or 50% RNA, yielded naive CD8 libraries. The CDR3 totals 15 residues. Germline CDR1 is MGHRA and CDR2 is YSYEKL. This receptor was obtained from a human donor in good health. Some libraries in this study had Jurkat cell RNA spiked in. V is TRBV4-1 and J is TRBJ2-3; D remains ambiguous. The sample was naive CD8+ T cells from blood, with Jurkat cell RNA spiked in. The subset here: FACS-sorted CD8+CD4-CCR7+CD45RA+ naive T cells. CDR3 nucleotides: TGCGCCGGCAGCCAAGATCAGGTTTTGACAGATACGCAGTATTTT. The encoded protein is CAGSQDQVLTDTQYF.